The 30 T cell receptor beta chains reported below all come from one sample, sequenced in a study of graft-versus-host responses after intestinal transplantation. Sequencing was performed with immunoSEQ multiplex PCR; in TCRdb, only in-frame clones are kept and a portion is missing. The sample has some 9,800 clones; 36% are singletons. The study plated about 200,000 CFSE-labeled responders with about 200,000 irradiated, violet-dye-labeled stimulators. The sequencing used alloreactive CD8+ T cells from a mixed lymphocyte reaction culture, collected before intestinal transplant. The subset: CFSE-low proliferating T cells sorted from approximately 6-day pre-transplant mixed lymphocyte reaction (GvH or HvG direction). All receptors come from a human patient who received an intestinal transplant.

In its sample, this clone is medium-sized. CDR3 nucleotides: TGCGCCAGCATGGCGCGGGGCCCTGAAGCTTTCTTT. Its translation: CASMARGPEAFF. The chain uses TRBV10-2 and TRBJ1-1, with TRBD1 as a possible D gene (5 bases). CDR3 length: 12 amino acids. CDR1 and CDR2 (germline): WSHSY, SAAADI. With 7 bases removed from V and 6 bases from J, the gap between germline ends came to 12 bases.

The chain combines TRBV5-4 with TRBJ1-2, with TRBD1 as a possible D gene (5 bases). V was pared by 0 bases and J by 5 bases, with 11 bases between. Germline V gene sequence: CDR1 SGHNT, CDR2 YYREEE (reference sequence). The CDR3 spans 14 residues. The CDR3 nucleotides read TGTGCCAGCAGCTTGGAGGGGAGGAGTTATGGCTACACCTTC. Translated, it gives CASSLEGRSYGYTF.

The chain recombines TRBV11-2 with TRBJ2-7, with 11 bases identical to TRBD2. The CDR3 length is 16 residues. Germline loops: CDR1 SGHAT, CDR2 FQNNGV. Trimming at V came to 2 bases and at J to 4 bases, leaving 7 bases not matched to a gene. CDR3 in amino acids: CASSLTTSGSIYEQYF. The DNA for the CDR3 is TGTGCCAGCAGCTTAACAACTAGCGGGAGTATATACGAGCAGTACTTC. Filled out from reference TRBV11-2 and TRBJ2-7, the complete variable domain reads EAGVAQSPRYKIIEKRQSVAFWCNPISGHATLYWYQQILGQGPKLLIQFQNNGVVDDSQLPKDRFSAERLKGVDSTLKIQPAKLEDSAVYLCASSLTTSGSIYEQYFGPGTRLTVT.

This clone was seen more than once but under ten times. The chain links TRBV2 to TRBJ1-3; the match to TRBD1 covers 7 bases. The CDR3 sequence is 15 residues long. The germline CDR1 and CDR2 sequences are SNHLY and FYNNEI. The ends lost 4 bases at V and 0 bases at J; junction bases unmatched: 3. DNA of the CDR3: TGTGCCAGCAGTGGACAGGGTCTCTCTGGAAACACCATATATTTT. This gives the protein CASSGQGLSGNTIYF.

The CDR3 DNA follows: TGTGCCAGCACCCAGACAGACTACGAGCAGTACTTC. It is translated as CASTQTDYEQYF. The rearrangement joins TRBV6-1 to TRBJ2-7; maybe TRBD1 (5 bases). V dropped 7 bases and J dropped 3 bases, with 10 bases sitting between them. CDR3 length: 12 residues. The germline V gene has CDR1 MNHNS and CDR2 SASEGT.

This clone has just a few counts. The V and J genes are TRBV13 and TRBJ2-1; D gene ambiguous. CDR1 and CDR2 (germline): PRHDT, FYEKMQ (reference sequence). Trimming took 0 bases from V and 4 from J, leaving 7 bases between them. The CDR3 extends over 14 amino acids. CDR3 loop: CASSLGRRYNEQFF. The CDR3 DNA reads TGTGCCAGCAGCTTAGGACGTCGGTACAATGAGCAGTTCTTC.

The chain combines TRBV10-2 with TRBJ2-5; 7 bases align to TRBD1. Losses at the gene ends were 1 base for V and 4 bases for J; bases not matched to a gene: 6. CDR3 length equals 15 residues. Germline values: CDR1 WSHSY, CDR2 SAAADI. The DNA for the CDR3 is TGCGCCAGCAGTGAGTACAGGGGCGCAATAGAGACCCAGTACTTC. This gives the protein CASSEYRGAIETQYF.

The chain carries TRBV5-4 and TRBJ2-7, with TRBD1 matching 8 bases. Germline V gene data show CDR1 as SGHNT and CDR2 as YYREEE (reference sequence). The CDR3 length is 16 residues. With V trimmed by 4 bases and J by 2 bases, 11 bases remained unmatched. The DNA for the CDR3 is TGTGCCAGCAGCCCAGCTCCCGGGACAGGCCCCTACGAGCAGTACTTC. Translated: CASSPAPGTGPYEQYF.

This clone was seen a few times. CDR3: CAISETYQGGQPQHF. DNA of the CDR3: TGTGCCATCAGTGAGACCTATCAGGGGGGTCAGCCCCAGCATTTT. This sequence joins TRBV10-3 and TRBJ1-5; 7 bases match TRBD1. CDR3 length equals 15 residues. V dropped 2 bases and J dropped 6; count of bases not matched to a gene: 7. Germline CDR1 ENHRY, CDR2 SYGVKD.

CDR3 in amino acids: CASSLPSGTGNTEAFF. CDR3 sequence (DNA): TGCGCCAGCAGTTTACCTTCCGGGACAGGGAACACTGAAGCTTTCTTT. The chain recombines TRBV5-1 with TRBJ1-1; 8 nucleotides match TRBD1. Germline assignment: CDR1 SGHRS and CDR2 YFSETQ. V lost 5 bases, J lost 1 base, and 10 bases stayed unmatched. This CDR3 spans 16 amino acids.

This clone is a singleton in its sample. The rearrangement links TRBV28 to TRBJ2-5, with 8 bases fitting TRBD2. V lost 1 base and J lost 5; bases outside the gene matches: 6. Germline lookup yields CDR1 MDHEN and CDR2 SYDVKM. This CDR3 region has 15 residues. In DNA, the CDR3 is TGTGCCAGCAGTTTATCGAGGACTAGCTGGGAGACCCAGTACTTC. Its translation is CASSLSRTSWETQYF.

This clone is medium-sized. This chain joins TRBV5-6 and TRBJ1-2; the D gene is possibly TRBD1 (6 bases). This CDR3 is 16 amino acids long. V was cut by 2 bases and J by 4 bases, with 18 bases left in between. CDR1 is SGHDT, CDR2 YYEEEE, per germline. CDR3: CASSFGTGIAGYGYTF. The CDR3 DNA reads TGTGCCAGCAGCTTCGGCACAGGGATCGCAGGCTATGGCTACACCTTC.

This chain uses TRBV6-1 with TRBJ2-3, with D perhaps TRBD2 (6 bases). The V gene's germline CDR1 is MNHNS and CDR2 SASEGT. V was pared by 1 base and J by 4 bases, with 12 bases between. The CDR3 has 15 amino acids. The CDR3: CASSEEDGGADTQYF. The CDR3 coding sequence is TGTGCCAGCAGTGAAGAGGATGGCGGGGCAGATACGCAGTATTTT.

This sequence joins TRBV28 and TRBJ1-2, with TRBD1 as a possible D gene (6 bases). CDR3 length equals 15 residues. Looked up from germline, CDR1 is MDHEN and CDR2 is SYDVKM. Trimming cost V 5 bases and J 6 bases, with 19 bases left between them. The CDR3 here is CASSDGGGGRDGYTF. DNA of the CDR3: TGTGCCAGCAGTGACGGGGGAGGGGGGCGCGATGGCTACACCTTC.

As DNA, the CDR3 is TGTGCCAGCGGATCTGACAGGGCCGGCAATGAGCAGTTCTTC. Its protein product is CASGSDRAGNEQFF. V and J are TRBV18 and TRBJ2-1, with TRBD1 matching over 7 bases. Germline CDR1 reads KGHSH; CDR2 reads LQKENI. This CDR3 has 14 amino acids. V was pared by 8 bases and J by 6 bases, with 10 bases of the junction left unmatched.

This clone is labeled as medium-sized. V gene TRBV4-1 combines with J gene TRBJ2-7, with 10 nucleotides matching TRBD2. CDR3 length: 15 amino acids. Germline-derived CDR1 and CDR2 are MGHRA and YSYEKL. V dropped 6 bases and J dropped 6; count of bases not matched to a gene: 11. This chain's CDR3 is CASSPVERGGPEQYF. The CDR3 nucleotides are TGCGCCAGCAGTCCCGTAGAGCGGGGGGGCCCCGAGCAGTACTTC.

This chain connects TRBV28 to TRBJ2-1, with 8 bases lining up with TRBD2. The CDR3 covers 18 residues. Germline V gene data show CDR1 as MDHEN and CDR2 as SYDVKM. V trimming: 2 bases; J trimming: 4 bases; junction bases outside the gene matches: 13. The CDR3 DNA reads TGTGCCAGCAGTTTAGGGTATCTGGGACTAGAATTGTACAATGAGCAGTTCTTC. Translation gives CASSLGYLGLELYNEQFF.

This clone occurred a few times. CDR3: CASSDSEGHGELFF. DNA of the CDR3: TGTGCCAGCAGTGACTCGGAGGGCCACGGGGAGCTGTTTTTT. The V and J genes are TRBV6-4 and TRBJ2-2; TRBD2 is a possible D gene (6 bases). The V gene's germline CDR1 is MRHNA and CDR2 SNTAGT. With 0 bases removed from V and 7 bases from J, the gap between germline ends came to 9 bases. CDR3 length: 14 amino acids.

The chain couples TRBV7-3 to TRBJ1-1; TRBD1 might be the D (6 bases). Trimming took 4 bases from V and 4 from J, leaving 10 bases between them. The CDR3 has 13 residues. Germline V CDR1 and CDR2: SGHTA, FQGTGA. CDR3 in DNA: TGTGCCAGCAGCTCCGGACAGAGCACTGAAGCTTTCTTT. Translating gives CASSSGQSTEAFF.

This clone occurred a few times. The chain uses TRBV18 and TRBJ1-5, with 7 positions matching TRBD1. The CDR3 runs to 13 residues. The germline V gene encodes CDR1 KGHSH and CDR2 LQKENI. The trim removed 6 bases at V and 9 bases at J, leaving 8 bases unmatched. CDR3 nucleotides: TGTGCCAGCTCTCCGATGCAGGGGGGGCCCCAGCATTTT. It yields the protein CASSPMQGGPQHF.

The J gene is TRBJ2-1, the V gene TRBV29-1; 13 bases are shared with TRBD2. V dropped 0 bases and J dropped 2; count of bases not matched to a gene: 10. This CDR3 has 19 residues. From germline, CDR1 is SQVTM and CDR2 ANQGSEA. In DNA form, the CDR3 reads TGCAGCGTTGAAGATCTAGCCGGGACTAGCGGGGCCCCCTACAATGAGCAGTTCTTC. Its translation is CSVEDLAGTSGAPYNEQFF.

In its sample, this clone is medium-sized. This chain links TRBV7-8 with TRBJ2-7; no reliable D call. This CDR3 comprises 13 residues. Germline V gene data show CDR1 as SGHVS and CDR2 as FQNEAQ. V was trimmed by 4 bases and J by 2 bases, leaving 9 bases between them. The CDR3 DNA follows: TGTGCCAGCAGCTACACCGTTCCCTACGAGCAGTACTTC. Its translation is CASSYTVPYEQYF.

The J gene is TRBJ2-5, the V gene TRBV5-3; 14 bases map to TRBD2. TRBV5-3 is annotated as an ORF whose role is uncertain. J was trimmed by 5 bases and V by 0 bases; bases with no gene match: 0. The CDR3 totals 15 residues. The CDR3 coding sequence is TGTGCCAGAAGCTTGGGACTAGCGGGAGGGGAGACCCAGTACTTC. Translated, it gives CARSLGLAGGETQYF.

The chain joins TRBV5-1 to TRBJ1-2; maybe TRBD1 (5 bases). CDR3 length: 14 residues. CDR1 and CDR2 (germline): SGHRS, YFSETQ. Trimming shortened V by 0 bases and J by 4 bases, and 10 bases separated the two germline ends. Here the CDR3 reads CASSLAWGFYGYTF. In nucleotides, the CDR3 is TGCGCCAGCAGCTTGGCTTGGGGCTTCTATGGCTACACCTTC.

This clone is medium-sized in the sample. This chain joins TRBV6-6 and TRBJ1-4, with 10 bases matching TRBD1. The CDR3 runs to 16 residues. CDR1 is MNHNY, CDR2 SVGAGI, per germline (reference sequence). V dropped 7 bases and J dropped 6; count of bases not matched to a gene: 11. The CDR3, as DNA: TGTGCCAGCACCTCAGATCTCGGGACAGGGGATGAAAAACTGTTTTTT. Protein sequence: CASTSDLGTGDEKLFF.

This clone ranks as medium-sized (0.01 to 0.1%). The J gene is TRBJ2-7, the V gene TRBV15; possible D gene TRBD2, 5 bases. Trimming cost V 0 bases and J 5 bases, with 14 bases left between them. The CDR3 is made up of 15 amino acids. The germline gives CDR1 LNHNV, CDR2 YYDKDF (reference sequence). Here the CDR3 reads CATSRDRGSAHEQYF. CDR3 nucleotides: TGTGCCACCAGCAGAGATCGGGGTTCCGCCCACGAGCAGTACTTC.

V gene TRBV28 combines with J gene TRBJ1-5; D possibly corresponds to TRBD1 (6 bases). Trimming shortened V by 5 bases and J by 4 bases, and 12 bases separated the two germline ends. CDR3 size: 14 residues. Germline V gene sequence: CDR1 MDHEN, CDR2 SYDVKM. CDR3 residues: CASSPRQVNQPQHF. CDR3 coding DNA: TGTGCCAGCAGTCCTCGACAGGTAAATCAGCCCCAGCATTTT.

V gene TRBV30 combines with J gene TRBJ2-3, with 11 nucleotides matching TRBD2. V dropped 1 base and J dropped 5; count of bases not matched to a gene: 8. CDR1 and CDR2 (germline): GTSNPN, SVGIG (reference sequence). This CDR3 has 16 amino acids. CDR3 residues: CAWSGPGTSGRDTQYF. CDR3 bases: TGTGCCTGGAGTGGGCCCGGGACTAGCGGAAGAGATACGCAGTATTTT.

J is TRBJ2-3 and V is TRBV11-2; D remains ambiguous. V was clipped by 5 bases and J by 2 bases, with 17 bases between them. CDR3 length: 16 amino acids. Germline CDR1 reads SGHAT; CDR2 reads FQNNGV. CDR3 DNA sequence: TGTGCCAGCAGCCACCAGAGGCGGAGATACACAGATACGCAGTATTTT. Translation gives CASSHQRRRYTDTQYF.

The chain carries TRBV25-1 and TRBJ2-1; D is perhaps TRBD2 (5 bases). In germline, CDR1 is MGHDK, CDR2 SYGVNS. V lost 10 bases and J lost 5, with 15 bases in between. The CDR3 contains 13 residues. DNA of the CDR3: TGTGCCACCGACCGGGGATTACACAATGAGCAGTTCTTC. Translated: CATDRGLHNEQFF.